This is a list of T cell receptor beta chains from one sample in a study of Ad26.COV2.S vaccination and SARS-CoV-2 variants. Profiling relied on immunoSEQ multiplex PCR, and the TCRdb table lists in-frame clones only, not all of them. The top ten hold 4% to 6% of the sample, which has fewer than 150,000 clones, just over 85% seen once. This material consisted of peripheral blood, taken after recovery from COVID-19. The receptors stem from a human donor who had recovered from COVID-19. CDR3s include the opening cysteine and the closing phenylalanine or tryptophan. A D gene is named only where the DNA matches it firmly. Where a row states a size, it is once, few, many or the class of an expanded clone; other rows omit it.

TRBJ1-6	TRBV7-8	once	-	CASSLVQGNSPLHF
TRBJ1-5	TRBV10-3	-	-	CAIGPNNQPQHF
TRBJ1-2	TRBV7-9	-	TRBD1	CASSLGQGDGYTF
TRBJ1-3	TRBV4-3	-	TRBD1	CASSQTGAPRNTIYF
TRBJ1-1	TRBV19	-	-	CASSIPGRNTEAFF
TRBJ2-1	TRBV6-5	-	-	CASGSSSYNEQFF
TRBJ2-1	TRBV7-8	-	-	CAGRGRPPGEQFF
TRBJ1-4	TRBV18	few	TRBD1	CASSPGQKNEKLFF
TRBJ1-2	TRBV28	few	-	CASRAPEGYGYTF
TRBJ1-1	TRBV25-1	-	-	CASRGAQGTEAFF
TRBJ1-2	TRBV5-4	-	-	CASSLVQGGGYTF
TRBJ2-3	TRBV9	-	TRBD2	CASSVKGGGAVTGTDTQYF
TRBJ2-7	TRBV5-4	-	TRBD1	CASRHKTGGEQYF
TRBJ2-7	TRBV2	-	-	CASSYRQKYEQYF
TRBJ2-7	TRBV14	few	-	CASTTRAVSSYEQYF
TRBJ1-6	TRBV5-5	-	-	CASSPGENNSPLHF
TRBJ2-2	TRBV7-9	-	-	CASSTLFGYTGELFF
TRBJ1-2	TRBV4-3	-	-	CASSQVFGGLANYGYTF
TRBJ1-4	TRBV28	-	TRBD1	CASRGRGHEKLFF
TRBJ2-1	TRBV19	-	-	CASSIGGGYNEQFF
TRBJ1-2	TRBV5-6	-	-	CASSLEGSRQTYTF
TRBJ2-1	TRBV7-2	-	TRBD2	CASSHYLLAGGNEQFF
TRBJ1-5	TRBV27	-	-	CASSFPAVKPDNQPQHF
TRBJ1-1	TRBV27	few	-	CASAKNTEAFF
TRBJ1-1	TRBV28	-	-	CASSVNTEAFF
TRBJ1-4	TRBV3-1/TRBV3-2	-	TRBD1	CASSRGQGYREKLFF
TRBJ1-2	TRBV12-5	-	-	CASGKQTEENGYTF
TRBJ1-3	TRBV6-5	-	-	CASRPPVGNTIYF
TRBJ1-3	TRBV9	-	-	CASSASEGSLSGNTIYF
TRBJ1-6	TRBV3-1/TRBV3-2	-	-	CASSHSGSSYNSPLHF
TRBJ1-4	TRBV12-3/TRBV12-4	-	-	CASSLSVGRKLFF
TRBJ2-1	TRBV6-5	-	TRBD1	CASRFRQGRNNEQFF
TRBJ1-6	TRBV5-6	-	-	CASSLAASSPLHF
TRBJ2-2	TRBV19	-	TRBD1	CASSQGASAGELFF
TRBJ1-1	TRBV5-1	-	-	CASSGFTGTATEAFF
TRBJ2-7	TRBV5-4	few	TRBD1	CASSPDRAQGAFLGEQYF
TRBJ2-5	TRBV4-3	-	-	CASSQEWGSPETQYF
TRBJ1-6	TRBV28	-	-	CASLSNGNSPLHF
TRBJ1-5	TRBV28	-	TRBD1	CASSSTQGIQPQHF
TRBJ1-1	TRBV12-3/TRBV12-4	-	TRBD1	CASRPTGATEAFF
TRBJ1-1	TRBV4-3	-	-	CASSRWWKRNTEAFF
TRBJ2-3	TRBV4-3	-	-	CASSQDSAPDTQYF
TRBJ1-5	TRBV19	-	-	CASTPGEESNQPQHF